This T cell receptor (beta chain) was observed in a study of Ad26.COV2.S vaccination and SARS-CoV-2 variants listed by TCRdb under 2021. Turning to the overall study: TCRbeta repertoire sequencing was used to assess the specificity and breadth of SARS-CoV-2-reactive T cell receptors after Ad26.COV2.S vaccination. A total of 32 samples were included in the TCR-sequenced set, comprising approximately 20 Ad26.COV2.S vaccine recipients, 5 placebo recipients and 8 SARS-CoV-2 convalescent individuals.

What the research found in general, with its limitations: Compared with placebo recipients, Ad26.COV2.S recipients showed higher spike-specific TCR breadth (P = 0.0014). According to the authors, total T cell responses may have been underestimated by the TCR breadth and depth analyses. Comparable non-spike TCR breadth was observed between vaccine and placebo recipients, consistent with only spike being contained in the vaccine. Substantial breadth of spike-specific CD8+ and CD4+ T cell responses was reported after vaccination.

The immunoSEQ Assay was the method used to sequence TCRbeta CDR3 regions. After extraction, genomic DNA underwent amplification by bias-controlled multiplex PCR, followed by high-throughput sequencing. Per the authors' processing: To quantify the absolute abundance of every unique TCRbeta CDR3 region, sequences were collapsed and filtered. T cell fraction was estimated by normalizing TCRbeta template counts to usable DNA, which was measured by amplifying reference genes present in all nucleated cells. Repertoire TCRs were annotated as SARS-CoV-2-specific when V gene, CDR3 amino acid sequence and J gene were exactly matched to a known reactive TCR set. The reference SARS-CoV-2 TCR set came from MIRA and was filtered for enrichment in COVID-19-positive ImmuneCODE repertoires, removing public or cross-reactive TCRs. Using the MIRA antigens, annotated TCRs were further analysed by specific ORF or by position within an ORF. Breadth was defined as annotated unique rearrangements over total unique productive rearrangements; depth was the summed frequency of those rearrangements. Two-sided Wilcoxon rank-sum tests were applied when comparing TCR breadth between groups. Sourced from immuneACCESS, this table was stored by TCRdb with only in-frame sequences that have V and J called. A share of the clones is absent; for the studies checked, an unresolved V gene accounts for under half, and the remainder has no known explanation. V, J and clone size reflect that table, while D and trimming were determined from the DNA. The sample has over 110,000 clones on record, 86% of them singletons. Together, the top ten hold 5% of the sample.

With respect to this clone: Its antigen remains unidentified. Per-nucleotide qualities are absent, and no much larger clonotype sits a single base away.

Measured from the cysteine to the phenylalanine, the CDR3 is 14 residues long. Just CDR3 DNA is preserved here, 42 bases in frame from base 1. V lost 3 bases and J lost 2 bases, and the count of bases not matched to a germline gene is 0. Via the germline V gene (reference sequence), CDR1 is LNHDA and CDR2 SQIVND. What this sample's time point label stands for: individuals recovered from natural SARS-CoV-2 infection. The rearrangement joined TRBV19 to TRBJ1-5; 8 bases in between match TRBD1. The sequence was obtained from a human donor who had recovered from COVID-19. Sequenced material: peripheral blood, taken after recovery from COVID-19. The DNA sequence is as follows: TGTGCCAGTAGTATGACAGGGGGCAATCAGCCCCAGCATTTT. Its protein is CASSMTGGNQPQHF.